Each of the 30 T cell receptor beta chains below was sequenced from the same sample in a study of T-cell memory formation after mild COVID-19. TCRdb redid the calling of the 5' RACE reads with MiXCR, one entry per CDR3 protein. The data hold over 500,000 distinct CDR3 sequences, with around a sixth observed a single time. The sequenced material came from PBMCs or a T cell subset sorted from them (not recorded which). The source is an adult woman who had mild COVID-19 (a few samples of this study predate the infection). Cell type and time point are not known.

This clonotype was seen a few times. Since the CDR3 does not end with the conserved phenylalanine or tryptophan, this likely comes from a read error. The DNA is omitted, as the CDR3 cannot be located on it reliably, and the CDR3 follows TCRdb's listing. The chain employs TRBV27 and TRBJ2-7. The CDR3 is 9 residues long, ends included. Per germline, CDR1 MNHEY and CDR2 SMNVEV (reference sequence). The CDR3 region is CASSLGIGS.

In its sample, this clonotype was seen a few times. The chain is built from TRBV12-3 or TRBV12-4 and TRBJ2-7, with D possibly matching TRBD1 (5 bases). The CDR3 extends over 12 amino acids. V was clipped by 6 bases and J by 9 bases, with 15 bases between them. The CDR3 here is CASSPTLGVQYF. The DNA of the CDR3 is TGTGCCAGCAGCCCCACTTTAGGGGTGCAGTACTTC.

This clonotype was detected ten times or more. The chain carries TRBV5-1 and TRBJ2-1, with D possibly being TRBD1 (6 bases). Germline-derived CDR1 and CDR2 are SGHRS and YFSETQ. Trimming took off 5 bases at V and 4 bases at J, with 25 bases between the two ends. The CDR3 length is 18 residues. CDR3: CASRKRDIVSRVYNEQFF. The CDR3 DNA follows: TGCGCCAGCAGAAAACGGGACATCGTGAGTAGGGTTTACAATGAGCAGTTCTTC.

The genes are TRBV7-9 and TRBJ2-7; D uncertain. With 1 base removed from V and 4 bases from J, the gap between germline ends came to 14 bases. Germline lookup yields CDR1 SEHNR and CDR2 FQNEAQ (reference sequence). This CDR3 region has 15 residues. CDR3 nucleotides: TGTGCCAGCAGCTTAGGGGTTGGATTACGATACGAGCAGTACTTC. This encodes CASSLGVGLRYEQYF.

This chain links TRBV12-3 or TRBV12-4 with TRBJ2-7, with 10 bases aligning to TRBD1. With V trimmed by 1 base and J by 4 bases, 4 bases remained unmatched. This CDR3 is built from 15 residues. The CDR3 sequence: CASSLGWTGGYEQYF. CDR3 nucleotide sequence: TGTGCCAGCAGTTTAGGATGGACAGGGGGGTACGAGCAGTACTTC.

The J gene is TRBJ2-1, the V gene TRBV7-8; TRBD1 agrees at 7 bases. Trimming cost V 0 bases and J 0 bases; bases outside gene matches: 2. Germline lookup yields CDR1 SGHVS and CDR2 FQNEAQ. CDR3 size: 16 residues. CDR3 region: CASSLAYRGSYNEQFF. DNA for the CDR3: TGTGCCAGCAGCTTAGCGTACAGGGGCTCCTACAATGAGCAGTTCTTC.

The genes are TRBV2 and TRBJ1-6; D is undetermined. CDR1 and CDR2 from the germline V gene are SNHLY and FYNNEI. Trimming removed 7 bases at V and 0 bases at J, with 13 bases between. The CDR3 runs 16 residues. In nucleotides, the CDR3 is TGTGCCAGCACCGCCCGTATGAGCTCCTATAATTCACCCCTCCACTTT. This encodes CASTARMSSYNSPLHF.

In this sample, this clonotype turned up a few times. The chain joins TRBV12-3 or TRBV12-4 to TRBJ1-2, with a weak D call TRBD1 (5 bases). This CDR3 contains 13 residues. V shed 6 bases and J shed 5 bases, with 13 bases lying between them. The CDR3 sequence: CASSDDSRYGYTF. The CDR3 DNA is TGTGCCAGCAGCGACGACAGTCGGTATGGCTACACCTTC.

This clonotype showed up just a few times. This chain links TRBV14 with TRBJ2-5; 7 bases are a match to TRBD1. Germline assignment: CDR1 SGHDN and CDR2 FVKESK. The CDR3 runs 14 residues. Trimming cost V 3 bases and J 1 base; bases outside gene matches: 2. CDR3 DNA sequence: TGTGCCAGCAGCCAGCCAGGGGGCCAAGAGACCCAGTACTTC. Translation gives CASSQPGGQETQYF.

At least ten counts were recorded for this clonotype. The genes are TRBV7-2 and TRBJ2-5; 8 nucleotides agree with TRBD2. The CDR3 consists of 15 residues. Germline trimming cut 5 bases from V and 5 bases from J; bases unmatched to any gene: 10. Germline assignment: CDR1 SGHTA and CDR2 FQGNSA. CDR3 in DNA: TGTGCCAGCAGCGCAGCCCAGACTAGCGCTGAGACCCAGTACTTC. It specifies CASSAAQTSAETQYF.

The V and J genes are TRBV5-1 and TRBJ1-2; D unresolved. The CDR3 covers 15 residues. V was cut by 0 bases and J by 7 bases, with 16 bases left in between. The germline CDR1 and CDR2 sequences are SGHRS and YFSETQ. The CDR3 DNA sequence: TGCGCCAGCAGCTTGGGTGGGGTTTCGTCGGCTGGCTACACCTTC. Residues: CASSLGGVSSAGYTF.

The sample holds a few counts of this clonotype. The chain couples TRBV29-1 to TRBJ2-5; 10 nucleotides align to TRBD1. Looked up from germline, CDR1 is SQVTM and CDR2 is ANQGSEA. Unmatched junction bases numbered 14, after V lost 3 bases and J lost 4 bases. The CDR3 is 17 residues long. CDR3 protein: CSVDFKASGQGPETQYF. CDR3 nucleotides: TGCAGCGTTGACTTCAAGGCCTCGGGACAGGGGCCAGAGACCCAGTACTTC.

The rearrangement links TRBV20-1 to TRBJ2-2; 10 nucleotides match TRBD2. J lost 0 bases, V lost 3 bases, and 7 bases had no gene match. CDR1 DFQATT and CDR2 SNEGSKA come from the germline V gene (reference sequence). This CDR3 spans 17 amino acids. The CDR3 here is CSASSSGGLANTGELFF. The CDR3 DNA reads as TGCAGTGCTAGTTCTAGCGGGGGCCTCGCGAACACCGGGGAGCTGTTTTTT.

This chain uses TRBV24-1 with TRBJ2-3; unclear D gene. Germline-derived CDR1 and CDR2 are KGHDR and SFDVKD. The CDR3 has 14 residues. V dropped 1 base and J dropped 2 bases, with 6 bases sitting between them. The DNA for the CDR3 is TGTGCCACCAGTGATTTAGGCCCCACAGATACGCAGTATTTT. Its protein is CATSDLGPTDTQYF.

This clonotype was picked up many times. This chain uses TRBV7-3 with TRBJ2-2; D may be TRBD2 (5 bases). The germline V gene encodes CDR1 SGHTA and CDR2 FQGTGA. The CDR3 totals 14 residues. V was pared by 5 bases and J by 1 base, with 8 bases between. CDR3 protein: CASSAGLNTGELFF. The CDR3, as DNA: TGTGCCAGCAGCGCCGGACTGAACACCGGGGAGCTGTTTTTT.

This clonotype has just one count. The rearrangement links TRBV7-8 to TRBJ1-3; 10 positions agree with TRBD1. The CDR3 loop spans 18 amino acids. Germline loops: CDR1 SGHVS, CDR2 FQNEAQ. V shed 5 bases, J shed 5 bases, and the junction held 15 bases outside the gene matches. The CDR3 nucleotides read TGTGCCAGCAGCCACGGGCGGGACAGGGGCATTTTTAGAAACACCATATATTTT. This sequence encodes CASSHGRDRGIFRNTIYF.

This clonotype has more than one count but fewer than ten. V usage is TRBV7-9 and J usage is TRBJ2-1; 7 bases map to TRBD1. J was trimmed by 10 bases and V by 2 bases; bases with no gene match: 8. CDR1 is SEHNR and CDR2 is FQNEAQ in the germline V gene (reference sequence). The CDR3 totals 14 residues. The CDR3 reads CASSLSLTGHEQFF. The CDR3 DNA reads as TGTGCCAGCAGCTTAAGCTTGACAGGGCACGAGCAGTTCTTC.

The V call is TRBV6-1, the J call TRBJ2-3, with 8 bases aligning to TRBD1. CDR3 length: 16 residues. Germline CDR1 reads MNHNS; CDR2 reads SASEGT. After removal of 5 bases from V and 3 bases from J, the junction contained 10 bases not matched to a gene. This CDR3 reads CASSPQTGAITDTQYF. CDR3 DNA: TGTGCCAGCAGTCCTCAGACAGGGGCTATTACAGATACGCAGTATTTT.

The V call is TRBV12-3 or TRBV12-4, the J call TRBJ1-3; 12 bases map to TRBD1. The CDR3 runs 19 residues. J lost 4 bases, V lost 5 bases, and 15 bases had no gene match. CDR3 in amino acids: CASSRPGQGASAGGNTIYF. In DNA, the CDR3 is TGTGCCAGCAGTCGCCCGGGACAGGGGGCAAGTGCGGGAGGAAACACCATATATTTT.

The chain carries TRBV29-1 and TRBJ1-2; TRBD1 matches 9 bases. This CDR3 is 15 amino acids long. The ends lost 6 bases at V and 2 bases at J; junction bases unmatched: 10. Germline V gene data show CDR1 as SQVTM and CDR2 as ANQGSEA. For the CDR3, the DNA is TGCAGCGTGGACAGGGGTGTTCACCCAAACTATGGCTACACCTTC. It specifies CSVDRGVHPNYGYTF.

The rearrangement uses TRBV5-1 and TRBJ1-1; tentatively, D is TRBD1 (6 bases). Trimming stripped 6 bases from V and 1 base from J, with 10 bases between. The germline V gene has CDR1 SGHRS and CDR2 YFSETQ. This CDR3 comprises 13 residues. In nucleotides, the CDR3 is TGCGCCAGCAACGACAGGAAGAACACTGAAGCTTTCTTT. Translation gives CASNDRKNTEAFF.

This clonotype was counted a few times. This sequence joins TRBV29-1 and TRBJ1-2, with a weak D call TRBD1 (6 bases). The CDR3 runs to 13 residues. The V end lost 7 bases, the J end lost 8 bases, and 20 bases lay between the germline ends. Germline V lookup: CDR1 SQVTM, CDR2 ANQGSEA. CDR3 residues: CSALGGGAQGYTF. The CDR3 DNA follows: TGCAGCGCCCTAGGGGGGGGGGCTCAGGGCTACACCTTC.

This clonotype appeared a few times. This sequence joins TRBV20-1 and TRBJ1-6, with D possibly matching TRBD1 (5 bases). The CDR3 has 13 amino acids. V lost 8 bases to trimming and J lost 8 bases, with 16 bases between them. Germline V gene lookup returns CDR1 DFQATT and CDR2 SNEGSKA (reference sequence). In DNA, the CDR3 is TGCAGTACCGGGACCCCCGGAGATTCACCCCTCCACTTT. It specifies CSTGTPGDSPLHF.

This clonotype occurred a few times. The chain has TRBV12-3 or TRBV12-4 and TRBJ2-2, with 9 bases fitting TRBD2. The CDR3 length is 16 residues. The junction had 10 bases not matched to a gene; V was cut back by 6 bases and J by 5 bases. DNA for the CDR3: TGTGCCAGCAGCCTCACCTGGGCGGGAGGGACCGGGGAGCTGTTTTTT. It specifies CASSLTWAGGTGELFF.

The CDR3 is CASSLQEPYGYTF. The CDR3 bases are TGTGCCAGCAGCCTACAGGAGCCTTATGGCTACACCTTC. This rearrangement joins TRBV5-5 to TRBJ1-2; weak D call: TRBD1 (5 bases). Trimming stripped 4 bases from V and 5 bases from J, with 12 bases between. The germline gives CDR1 SGHKS, CDR2 YYEKEE (reference sequence). The CDR3 runs 13 residues.

CDR3 nucleotide sequence: TGTGCCAGTAGTCCGAGGGACAGGGAGAACACTGAAGCTTTCTTT. It translates to CASSPRDRENTEAFF. The genes are TRBV19 and TRBJ1-1; 9 bases are shared with TRBD1. V shed 5 bases and J 1 base; nucleotides not matched to a gene: 5. The CDR3 is made up of 15 amino acids. CDR1 and CDR2 from the germline V gene are LNHDA and SQIVND (reference sequence).

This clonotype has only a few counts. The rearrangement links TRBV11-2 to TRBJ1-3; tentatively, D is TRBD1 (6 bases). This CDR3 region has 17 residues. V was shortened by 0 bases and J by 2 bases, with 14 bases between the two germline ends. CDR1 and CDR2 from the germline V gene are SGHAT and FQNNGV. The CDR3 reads CASSLDLGAGAGNTIYF. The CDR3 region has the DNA TGTGCCAGCAGCTTAGATCTGGGGGCAGGGGCTGGAAACACCATATATTTT.

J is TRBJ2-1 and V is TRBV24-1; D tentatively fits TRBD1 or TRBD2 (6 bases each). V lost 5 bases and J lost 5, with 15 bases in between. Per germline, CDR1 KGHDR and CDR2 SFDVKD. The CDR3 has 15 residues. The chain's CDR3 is CATSGRGTADNEQFF. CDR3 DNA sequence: TGTGCCACCAGTGGGAGGGGGACGGCCGACAATGAGCAGTTCTTC.

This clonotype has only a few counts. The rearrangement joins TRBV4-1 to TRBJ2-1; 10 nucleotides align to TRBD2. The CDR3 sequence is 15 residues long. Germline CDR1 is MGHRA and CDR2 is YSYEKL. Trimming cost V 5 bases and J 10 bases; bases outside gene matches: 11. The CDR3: CASSKGLAGDREQFF. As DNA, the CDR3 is TGCGCCAGCAGCAAAGGGCTAGCGGGGGATCGGGAGCAGTTCTTC.

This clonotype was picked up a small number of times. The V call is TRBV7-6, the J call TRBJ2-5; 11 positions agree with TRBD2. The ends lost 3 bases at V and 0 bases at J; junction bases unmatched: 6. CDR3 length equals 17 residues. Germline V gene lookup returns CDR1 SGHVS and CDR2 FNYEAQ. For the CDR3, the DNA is TGTGCCAGCAGCTTGCTAGCGGGGGGCTCCTACCAAGAGACCCAGTACTTC. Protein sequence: CASSLLAGGSYQETQYF.